This record looks at one TCR beta chain sequence and its context. As yet, its antigen is unknown. Libraries of TCR beta chains were produced by 5' RACE (UMI-labeled). TCRdb itself ran the 5' RACE reads through MiXCR, one entry per CDR3 protein. The data hold about 7,900 distinct CDR3 sequences, with around 4% observed a single time. These data come from a study of human CD8 memory T cell subsets. J gave up 0 bases and V 0 bases, and 5 bases lay outside the gene matches. The CDR3 length is 16 residues. CDR1 and CDR2 from the germline V gene are LGHNA and YNFKEQ. General study points: Precursor exhausted T cells and stem-like memory T cells were similarly highly diverse, while effector memory cells were not.

Sequencing was done on a sample of CD8+ T cells from PBMCs. This sequence originates from a human donor in good health. This chain joins TRBV4-2 and TRBJ2-7, with 7 nucleotides matching TRBD2. The DNA of the CDR3 is TGTGCCAGCAGCCAAGATAGGGGCGGGAGCTCCTACGAGCAGTACTTC. Its protein product is CASSQDRGGSSYEQYF.